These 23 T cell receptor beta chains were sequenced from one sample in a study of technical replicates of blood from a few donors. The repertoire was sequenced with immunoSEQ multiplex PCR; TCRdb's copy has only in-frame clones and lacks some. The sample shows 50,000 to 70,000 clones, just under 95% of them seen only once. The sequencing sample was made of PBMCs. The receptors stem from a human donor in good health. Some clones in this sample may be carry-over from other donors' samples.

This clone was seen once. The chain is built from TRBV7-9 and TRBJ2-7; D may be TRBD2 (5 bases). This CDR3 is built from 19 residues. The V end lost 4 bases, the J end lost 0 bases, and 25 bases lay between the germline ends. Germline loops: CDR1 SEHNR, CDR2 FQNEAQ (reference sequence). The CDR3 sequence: CASSSQDGLGVGDSYEQYF. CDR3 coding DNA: TGTGCCAGCAGCTCGCAGGATGGGTTAGGTGTCGGGGACTCCTACGAGCAGTACTTC.

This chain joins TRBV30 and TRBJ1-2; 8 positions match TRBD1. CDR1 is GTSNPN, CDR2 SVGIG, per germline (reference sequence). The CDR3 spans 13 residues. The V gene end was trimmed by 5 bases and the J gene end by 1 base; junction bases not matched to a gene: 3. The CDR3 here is CAWGGQGNYGYTF. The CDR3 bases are TGTGCCTGGGGAGGACAGGGTAACTATGGCTACACCTTC.

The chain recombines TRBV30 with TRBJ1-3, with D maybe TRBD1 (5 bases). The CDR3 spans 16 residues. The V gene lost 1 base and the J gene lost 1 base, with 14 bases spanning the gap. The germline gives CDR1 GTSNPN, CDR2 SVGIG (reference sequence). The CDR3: CAWSANRRGSGNTIYF. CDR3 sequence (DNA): TGTGCCTGGAGTGCGAACAGGCGAGGATCTGGAAACACCATATATTTT.

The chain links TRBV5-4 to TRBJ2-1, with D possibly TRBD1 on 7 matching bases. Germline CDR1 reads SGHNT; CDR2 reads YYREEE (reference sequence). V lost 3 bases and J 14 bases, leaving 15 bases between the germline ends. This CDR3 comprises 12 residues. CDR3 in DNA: TGTGCCAGCAGCTCCACAGGGGAGGTAGAGTTCTTC. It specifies CASSSTGEVEFF. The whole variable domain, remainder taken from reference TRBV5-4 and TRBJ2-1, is ETGVTQSPTHLIKTRGQQVTLRCSSQSGHNTVSWYQQALGQGPQFIFQYYREEENGRGNFPPRFSGLQFPNYSSELNVNALELDDSALYLCASSSTGEVEFFGPGTRLTVL.

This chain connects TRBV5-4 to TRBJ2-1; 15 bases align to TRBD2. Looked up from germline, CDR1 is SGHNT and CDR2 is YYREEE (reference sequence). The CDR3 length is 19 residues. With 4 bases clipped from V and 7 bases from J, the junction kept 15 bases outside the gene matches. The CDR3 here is CASSPGTSGGLTGGNEQFF. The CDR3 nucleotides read TGTGCCAGCAGCCCGGGGACTAGCGGGGGGCTTACGGGAGGGAATGAGCAGTTCTTC.

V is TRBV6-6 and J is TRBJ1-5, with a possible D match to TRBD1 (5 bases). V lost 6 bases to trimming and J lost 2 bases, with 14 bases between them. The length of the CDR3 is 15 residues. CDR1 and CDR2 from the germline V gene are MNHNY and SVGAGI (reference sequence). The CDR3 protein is CASRETEVGNQPQHF. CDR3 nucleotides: TGTGCCAGCAGGGAGACAGAGGTCGGCAATCAGCCCCAGCATTTT.

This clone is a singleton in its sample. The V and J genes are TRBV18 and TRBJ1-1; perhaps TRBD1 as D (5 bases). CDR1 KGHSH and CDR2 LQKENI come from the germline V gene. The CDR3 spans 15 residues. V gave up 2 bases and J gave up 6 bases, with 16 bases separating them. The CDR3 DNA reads TGTGCCAGCTCACCAGGTTTCTCGGGGGGGGCTGAAGCTTTCTTT. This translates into CASSPGFSGGAEAFF.

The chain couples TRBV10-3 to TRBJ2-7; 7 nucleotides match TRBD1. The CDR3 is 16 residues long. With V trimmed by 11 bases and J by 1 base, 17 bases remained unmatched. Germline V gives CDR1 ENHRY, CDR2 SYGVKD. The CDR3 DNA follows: TGTGCCTCATCTCACCTCGGGACAGCCTCATCCTACGAGCAGTACTTC. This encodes CASSHLGTASSYEQYF.

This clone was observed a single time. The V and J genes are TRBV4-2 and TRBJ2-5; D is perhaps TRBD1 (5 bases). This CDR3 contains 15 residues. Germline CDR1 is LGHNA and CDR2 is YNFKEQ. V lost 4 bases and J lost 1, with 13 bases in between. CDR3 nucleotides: TGTGCCAGCAGCCTTGGAAGCAGGGCCCAAGAGACCCAGTACTTC. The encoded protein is CASSLGSRAQETQYF.

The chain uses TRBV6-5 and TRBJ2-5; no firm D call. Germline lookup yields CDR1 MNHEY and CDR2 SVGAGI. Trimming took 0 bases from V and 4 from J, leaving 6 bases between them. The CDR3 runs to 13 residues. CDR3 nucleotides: TGTGCCAGCAGTTACTCCCCGGGAGAGACCCAGTACTTC. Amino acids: CASSYSPGETQYF.

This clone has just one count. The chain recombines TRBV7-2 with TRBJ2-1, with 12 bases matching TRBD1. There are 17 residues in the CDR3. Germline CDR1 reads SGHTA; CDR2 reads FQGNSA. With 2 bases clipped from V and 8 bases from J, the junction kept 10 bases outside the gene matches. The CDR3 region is CASSLSGSRDRGHEQFF. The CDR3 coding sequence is TGTGCCAGCAGCTTATCGGGAAGCCGGGACAGGGGGCATGAGCAGTTCTTC.

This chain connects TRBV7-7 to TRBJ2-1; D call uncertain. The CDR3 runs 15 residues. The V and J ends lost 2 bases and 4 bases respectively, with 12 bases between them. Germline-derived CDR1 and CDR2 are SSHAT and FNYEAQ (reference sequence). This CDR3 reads CASSLRPQIYNEQFF. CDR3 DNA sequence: TGTGCCAGCAGCTTAAGGCCACAGATTTACAATGAGCAGTTCTTC. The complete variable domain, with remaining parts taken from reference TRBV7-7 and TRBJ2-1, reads GAGVSQSPRYKVTKRGQDVTLRCDPISSHATLYWYQQALGQGPEFLTYFNYEAQPDKSGLPSDRFSAERPEGSISTLTIQRTEQRDSAMYRCASSLRPQIYNEQFFGPGTRLTVL.

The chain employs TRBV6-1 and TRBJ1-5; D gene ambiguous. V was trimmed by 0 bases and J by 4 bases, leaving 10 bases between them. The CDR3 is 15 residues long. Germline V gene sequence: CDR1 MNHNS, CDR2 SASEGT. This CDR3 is CASSEAMRPNQPQHF. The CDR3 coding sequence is TGTGCCAGCAGTGAAGCGATGAGGCCAAATCAGCCCCAGCATTTT.

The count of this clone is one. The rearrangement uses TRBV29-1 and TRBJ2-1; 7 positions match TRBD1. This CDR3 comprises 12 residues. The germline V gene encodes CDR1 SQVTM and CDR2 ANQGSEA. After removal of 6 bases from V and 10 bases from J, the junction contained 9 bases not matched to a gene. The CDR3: CSVGTDAKEQFF. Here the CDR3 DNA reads TGCAGCGTCGGGACAGATGCCAAGGAGCAGTTCTTC.

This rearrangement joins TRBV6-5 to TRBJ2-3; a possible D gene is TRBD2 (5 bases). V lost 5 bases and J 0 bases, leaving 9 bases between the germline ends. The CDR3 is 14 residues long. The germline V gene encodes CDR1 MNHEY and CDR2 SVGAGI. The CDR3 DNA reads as TGTGCCAGCAGTACGAGGACTAGCACAGATACGCAGTATTTT. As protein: CASSTRTSTDTQYF.

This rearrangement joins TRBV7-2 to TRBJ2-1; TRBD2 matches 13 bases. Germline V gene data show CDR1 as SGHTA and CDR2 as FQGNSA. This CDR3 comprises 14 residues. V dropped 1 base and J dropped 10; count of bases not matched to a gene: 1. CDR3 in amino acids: CASSLELAGGEQFF. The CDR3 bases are TGTGCCAGCAGCTTAGAACTAGCGGGGGGGGAGCAGTTCTTC.

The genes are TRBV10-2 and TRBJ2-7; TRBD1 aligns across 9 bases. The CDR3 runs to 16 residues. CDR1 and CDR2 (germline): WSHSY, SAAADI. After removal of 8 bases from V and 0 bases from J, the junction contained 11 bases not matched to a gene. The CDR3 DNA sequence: TGCGCCAGCCACCTAGACCGGGACAGGGCCTCCTACGAGCAGTACTTC. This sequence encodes CASHLDRDRASYEQYF.

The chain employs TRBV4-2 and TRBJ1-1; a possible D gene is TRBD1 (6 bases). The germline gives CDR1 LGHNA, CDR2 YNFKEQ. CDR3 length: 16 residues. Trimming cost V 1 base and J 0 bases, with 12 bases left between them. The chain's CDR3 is CASSQGAGDMNTEAFF. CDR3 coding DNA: TGTGCCAGCAGCCAAGGGGCAGGGGACATGAACACTGAAGCTTTCTTT.

For the CDR3, the DNA is TGCGCCAGCAGCCTAGGACTGGGTCTTTACGAGCAGTACTTC. Translation: CASSLGLGLYEQYF. The rearrangement joins TRBV4-3 to TRBJ2-7; D possibly corresponds to TRBD2 (5 bases). The CDR3 sequence is 14 residues long. V gave up 4 bases and J gave up 4 bases, with 14 bases separating them. CDR1 LGHNA and CDR2 YSLEER come from the germline V gene.

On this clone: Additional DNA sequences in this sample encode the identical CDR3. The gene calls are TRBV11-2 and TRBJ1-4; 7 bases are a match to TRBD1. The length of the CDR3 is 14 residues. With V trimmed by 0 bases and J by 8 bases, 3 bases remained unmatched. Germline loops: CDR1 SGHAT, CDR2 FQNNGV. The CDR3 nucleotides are TGTGCCAGCAGCTTAGATAGGGGGCAAGAAAAACTGTTTTTT. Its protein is CASSLDRGQEKLFF. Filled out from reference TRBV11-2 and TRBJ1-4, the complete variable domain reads EAGVAQSPRYKIIEKRQSVAFWCNPISGHATLYWYQQILGQGPKLLIQFQNNGVVDDSQLPKDRFSAERLKGVDSTLKIQPAKLEDSAVYLCASSLDRGQEKLFFGSGTQLSVL.

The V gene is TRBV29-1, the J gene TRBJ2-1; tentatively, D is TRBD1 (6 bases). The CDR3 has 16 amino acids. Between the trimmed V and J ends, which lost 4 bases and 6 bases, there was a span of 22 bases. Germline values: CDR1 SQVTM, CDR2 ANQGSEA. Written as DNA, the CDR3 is TGCAGCGTTGTAGGTACGCAGGGGTCGTCGGGCAATGAGCAGTTCTTC. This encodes CSVVGTQGSSGNEQFF.

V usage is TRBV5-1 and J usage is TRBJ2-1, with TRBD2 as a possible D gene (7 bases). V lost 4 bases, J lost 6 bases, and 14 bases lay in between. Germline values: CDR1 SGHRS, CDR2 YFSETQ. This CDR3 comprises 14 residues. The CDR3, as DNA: TGCGCCAGCAGCAAGGGGGGGGCCTCCAATGAGCAGTTCTTC. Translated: CASSKGGASNEQFF.

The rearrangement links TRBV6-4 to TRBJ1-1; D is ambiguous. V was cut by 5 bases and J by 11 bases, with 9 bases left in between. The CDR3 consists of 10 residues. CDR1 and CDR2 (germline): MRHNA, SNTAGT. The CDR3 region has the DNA TGTGCCAGCAGTACGAGATCGGCTTTCTTT. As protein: CASSTRSAFF.